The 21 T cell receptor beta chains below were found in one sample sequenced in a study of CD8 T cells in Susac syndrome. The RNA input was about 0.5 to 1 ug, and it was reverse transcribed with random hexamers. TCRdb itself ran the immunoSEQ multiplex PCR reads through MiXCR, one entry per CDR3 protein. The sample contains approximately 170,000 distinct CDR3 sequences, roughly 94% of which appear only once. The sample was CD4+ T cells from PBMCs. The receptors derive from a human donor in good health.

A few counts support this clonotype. The CDR3, as DNA: TGCAGTGCTCGACCAACAGGGGAGCCCCAGCATTTT. Protein sequence: CSARPTGEPQHF. The chain uses TRBV20-1 and TRBJ1-5; 7 bases match TRBD1. The germline gives CDR1 DFQATT, CDR2 SNEGSKA (reference sequence). The CDR3 runs to 12 residues. After removal of 5 bases from V and 8 bases from J, the junction contained 6 bases not matched to a gene.

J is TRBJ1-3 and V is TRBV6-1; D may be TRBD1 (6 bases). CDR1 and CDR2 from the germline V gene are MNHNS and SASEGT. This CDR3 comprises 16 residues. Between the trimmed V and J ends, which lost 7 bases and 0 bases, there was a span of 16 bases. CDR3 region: CASTDLTGFSGNTIYF. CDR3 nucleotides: TGTGCCAGCACCGACCTTACAGGGTTCTCTGGAAACACCATATATTTT.

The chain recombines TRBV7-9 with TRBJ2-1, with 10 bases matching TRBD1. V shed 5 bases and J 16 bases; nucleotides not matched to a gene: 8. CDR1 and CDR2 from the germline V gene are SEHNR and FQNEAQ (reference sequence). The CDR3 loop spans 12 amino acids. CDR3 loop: CASSTSGDRGFF. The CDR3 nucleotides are TGTGCCAGCAGCACATCGGGGGACAGGGGCTTCTTC.

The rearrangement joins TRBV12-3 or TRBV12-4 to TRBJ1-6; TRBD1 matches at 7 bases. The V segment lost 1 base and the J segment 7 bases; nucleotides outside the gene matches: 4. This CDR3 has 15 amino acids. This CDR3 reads CASSLGGGQNSPLHF. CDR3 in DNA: TGTGCCAGCAGTTTAGGAGGGGGACAGAATTCACCCCTCCACTTT.

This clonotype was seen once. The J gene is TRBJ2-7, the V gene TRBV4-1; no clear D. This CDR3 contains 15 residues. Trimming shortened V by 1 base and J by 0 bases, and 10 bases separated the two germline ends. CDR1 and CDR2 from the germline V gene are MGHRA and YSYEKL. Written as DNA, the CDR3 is TGCGCCAGCAGCCAAGCGGCAATCAGCTCCTACGAGCAGTACTTC. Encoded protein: CASSQAAISSYEQYF.

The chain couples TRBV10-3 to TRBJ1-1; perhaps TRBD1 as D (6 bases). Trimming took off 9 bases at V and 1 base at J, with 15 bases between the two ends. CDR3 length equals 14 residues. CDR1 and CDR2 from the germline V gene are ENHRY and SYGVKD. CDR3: CAIGKTGGNTEAFF. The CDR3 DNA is TGTGCCATTGGGAAGACAGGTGGGAACACTGAAGCTTTCTTT.

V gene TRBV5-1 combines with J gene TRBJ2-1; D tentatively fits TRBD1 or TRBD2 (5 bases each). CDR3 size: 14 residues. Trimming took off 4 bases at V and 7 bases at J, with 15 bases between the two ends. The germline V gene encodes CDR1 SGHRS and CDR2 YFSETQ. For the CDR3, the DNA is TGCGCCAGCAGCCGGGGCTCGGAGGAAAATGAGCAGTTCTTC. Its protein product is CASSRGSEENEQFF.

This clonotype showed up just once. The CDR3 loop is CASSRGQGTSYNSPLHF. CDR3 bases: TGTGCCAGCAGTAGAGGACAGGGGACTTCCTATAATTCACCCCTCCACTTT. The chain combines TRBV6-1 with TRBJ1-6; 9 positions match TRBD1. The CDR3 spans 17 residues. With V trimmed by 5 bases and J by 1 base, 6 bases remained unmatched. Germline V lookup: CDR1 MNHNS, CDR2 SASEGT.

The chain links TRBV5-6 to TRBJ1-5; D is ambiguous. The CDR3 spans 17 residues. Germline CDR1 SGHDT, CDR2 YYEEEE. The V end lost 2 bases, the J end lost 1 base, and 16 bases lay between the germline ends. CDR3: CASSLLTQVGSNQPQHF. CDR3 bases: TGTGCCAGCAGCTTATTGACGCAGGTGGGCAGCAATCAGCCCCAGCATTTT.

CDR3 amino acids: CASSANPALDEQFF. The CDR3 nucleotides read TGTGCCAGCAGCGCAAACCCGGCTCTGGATGAGCAGTTCTTC. The chain joins TRBV7-6 to TRBJ2-1; unclear D gene. Trimming took off 5 bases at V and 8 bases at J, with 16 bases between the two ends. The CDR3 extends over 14 amino acids. The germline V gene has CDR1 SGHVS and CDR2 FNYEAQ.

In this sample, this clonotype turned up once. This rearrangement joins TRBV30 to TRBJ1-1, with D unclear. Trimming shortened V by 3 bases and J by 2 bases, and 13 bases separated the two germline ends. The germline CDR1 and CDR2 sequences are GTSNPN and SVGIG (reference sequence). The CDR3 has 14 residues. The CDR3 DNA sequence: TGTGCCTGGAGGAAAATAGGAGAAAACACTGAAGCTTTCTTT. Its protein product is CAWRKIGENTEAFF. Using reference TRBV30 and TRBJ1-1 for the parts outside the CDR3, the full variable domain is SQTIHQWPATLVQPVGSPLSLECTVEGTSNPNLYWYRQAAGRGLQLLFYSVGIGQISSEVPQNLSASRPQDRQFILSSKKLLLSDSGFYLCAWRKIGENTEAFFGQGTRLTVV.

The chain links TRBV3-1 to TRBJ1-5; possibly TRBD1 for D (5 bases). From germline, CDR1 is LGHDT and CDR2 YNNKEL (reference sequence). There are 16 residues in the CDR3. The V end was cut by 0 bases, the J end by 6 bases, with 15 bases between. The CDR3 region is CASSQDPGGWTQPQHF. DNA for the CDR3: TGTGCCAGCAGCCAAGATCCCGGGGGATGGACTCAGCCCCAGCATTTT.

CDR3 sequence reads: CASSLGAGPTKETQYF. The DNA for the CDR3 is TGTGCCAGCAGCTTGGGGGCCGGACCCACGAAAGAGACCCAGTACTTC. The chain recombines TRBV5-4 with TRBJ2-5; unclear D gene. CDR1 and CDR2 from the germline V gene are SGHNT and YYREEE (reference sequence). V lost 0 bases to trimming and J lost 3 bases, with 15 bases between them. CDR3 length equals 16 residues.

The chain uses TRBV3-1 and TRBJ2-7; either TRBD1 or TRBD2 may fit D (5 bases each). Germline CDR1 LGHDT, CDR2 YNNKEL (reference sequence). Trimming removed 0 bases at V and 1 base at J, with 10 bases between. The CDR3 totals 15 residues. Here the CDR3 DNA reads TGTGCCAGCAGCCAAGATTGGGGGAAGTCCTACGAGCAGTACTTC. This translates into CASSQDWGKSYEQYF.

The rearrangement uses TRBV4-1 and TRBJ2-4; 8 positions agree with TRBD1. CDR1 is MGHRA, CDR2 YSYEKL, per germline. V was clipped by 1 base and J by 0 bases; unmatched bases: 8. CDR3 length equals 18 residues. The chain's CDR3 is CASSQVPRTGRAKNIQYF. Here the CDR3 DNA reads TGCGCCAGCAGCCAAGTACCCCGGACAGGGAGAGCCAAAAACATTCAGTACTTC.

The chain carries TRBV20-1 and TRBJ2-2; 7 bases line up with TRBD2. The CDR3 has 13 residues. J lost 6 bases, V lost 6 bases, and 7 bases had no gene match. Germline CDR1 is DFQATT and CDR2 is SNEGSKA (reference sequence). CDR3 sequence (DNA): TGCAGTGCGGGGAGGGAAGGTCCCGGGGAGCTGTTTTTT. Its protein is CSAGREGPGELFF.

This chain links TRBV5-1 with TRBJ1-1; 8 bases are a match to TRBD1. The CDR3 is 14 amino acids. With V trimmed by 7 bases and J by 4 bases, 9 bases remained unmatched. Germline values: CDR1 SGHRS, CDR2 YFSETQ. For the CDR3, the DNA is TGCGCCAGCGGATCCCAGGGGGCGAGCACTGAAGCTTTCTTT. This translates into CASGSQGASTEAFF. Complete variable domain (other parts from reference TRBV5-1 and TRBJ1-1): KAGVTQTPRYLIKTRGQQVTLSCSPISGHRSVSWYQQTPGQGLQFLFEYFSETQRNKGNFPGRFSGRQFSNSRSEMNVSTLELGDSALYLCASGSQGASTEAFFGQGTRLTVV.

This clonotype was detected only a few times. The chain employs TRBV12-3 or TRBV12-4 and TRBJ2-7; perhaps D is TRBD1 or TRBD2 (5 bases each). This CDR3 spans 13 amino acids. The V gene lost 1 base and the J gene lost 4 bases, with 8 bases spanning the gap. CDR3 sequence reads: CASSLGGWYEQYF. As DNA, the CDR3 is TGTGCCAGCAGTTTAGGGGGGTGGTACGAGCAGTACTTC.

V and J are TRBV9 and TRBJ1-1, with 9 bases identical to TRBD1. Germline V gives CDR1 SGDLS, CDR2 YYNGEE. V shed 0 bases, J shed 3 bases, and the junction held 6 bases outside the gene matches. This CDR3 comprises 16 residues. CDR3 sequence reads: CASSVDGRQGDTEAFF. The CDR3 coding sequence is TGTGCCAGCAGCGTAGACGGGAGACAGGGGGACACTGAAGCTTTCTTT. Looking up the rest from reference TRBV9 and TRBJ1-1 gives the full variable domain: DSGVTQTPKHLITATGQRVTLRCSPRSGDLSVYWYQQSLDQGLQFLIQYYNGEERAKGNILERFSAQQFPDLHSELNLSSLELGDSALYFCASSVDGRQGDTEAFFGQGTRLTVV.

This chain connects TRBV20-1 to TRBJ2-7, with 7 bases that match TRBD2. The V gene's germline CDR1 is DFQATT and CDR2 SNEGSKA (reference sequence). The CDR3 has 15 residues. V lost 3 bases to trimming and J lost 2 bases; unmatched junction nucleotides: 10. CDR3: CSARAASGSTYEQYF. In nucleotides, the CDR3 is TGCAGTGCTAGGGCGGCTAGCGGCTCAACCTACGAGCAGTACTTC.

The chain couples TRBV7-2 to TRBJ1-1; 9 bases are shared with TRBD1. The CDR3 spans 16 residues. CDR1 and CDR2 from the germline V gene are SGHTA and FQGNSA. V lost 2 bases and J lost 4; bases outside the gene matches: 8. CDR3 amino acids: CASSLRQGGVGTEAFF. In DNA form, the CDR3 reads TGTGCCAGCAGCTTACGACAGGGGGGTGTGGGCACTGAAGCTTTCTTT.